This entry concerns a single T cell receptor (beta chain). This clone's antigen is unknown. Per-base quality was not reported, and no clone a single base away is much larger than it. The entry originates in a study of control samples from healthy donors and cancer patients (dated by TCRdb to the early 2020s). The method was the immunoSEQ multiplex PCR assay. What TCRdb holds here is the immuneACCESS table cut down to in-frame rearrangements. Part of the clones is not present; checked against another copy, under half of the missing clones reflect an unresolved V gene, and the others are unexplained. This sample is represented by 130,000 to 150,000 clones; over 90% of them were singletons. The ten largest clones add up to approximately 15% of the sample. The CDR3 runs 14 residues from the cysteine to the phenylalanine. Kept here is only the CDR3 DNA, which spans 42 bases and is read in frame from base 1. The germline V gene provides CDR1 SQVTM and CDR2 ANQGSEA. Germline trimming amounts to 2 bases on V and 1 base on J, with 4 as the count of junction bases outside the gene matches.

The receptor was isolated from a man aged 55-75 years with colorectal cancer. The sequence links TRBV29-1 to TRBJ1-2; TRBD1 lines up with 7 middle nucleotides. The specimen was PBMCs. The CDR3 has the sequence CSVEWDSFNYGYTF. The sequence in DNA is TGCAGCGTTGAATGGGACAGTTTTAACTATGGCTACACCTTC. This CDR3, with the reference TRBV29-1 and TRBJ1-2 proteins standing in past its ends, gives the full variable domain SAVISQKPSRDICQRGTSLTIQCQVDSQVTMMFWYRQQPGQSLTLIATANQGSEATYESGFVIDKFPISRPNLTFSTLTVSNMSPEDSSIYLCSVEWDSFNYGYTFGSGTRLTVV.